The next 21 T cell receptor beta chains were all read from a single sample in a study of T cells in Graves' hyperthyroidism and ophthalmopathy. TCR beta CDR3 regions were amplified from RNA. TCR CDR3 underwent first-round RT-PCR with the HTBI primer set. TCRdb independently ran MiXCR on the multiplex PCR reads; one entry per CDR3 protein. The sample includes about half a million distinct CDR3 sequences, 15% to 20% seen only once; the top ten take 25% to 30%. Sequenced: blood. These receptor sequences come from a woman aged 30 to 39 with Graves' ophthalmopathy.

The chain couples TRBV24-1 to TRBJ2-6; TRBD2 might be the D (6 bases). CDR3 length: 15 amino acids. CDR1 is KGHDR, CDR2 SFDVKD, per germline. Trimming removed 3 bases from V and 2 bases from J, with 7 bases in between. As DNA, the CDR3 is TGTGCCACCAGTGATGGAGGGGCTGGGGCCAACGTCCTGACTTTC. Amino acids: CATSDGGAGANVLTF.

Of note for this clonotype: In this CDR3 the conserved last residue, phenylalanine or tryptophan, is missing, so a read error is likely. This sequence joins TRBV6-2 or TRBV6-3 and TRBJ1-2, with a possible D match to TRBD1 (6 bases). This CDR3 is built from 13 residues. V lost 4 bases and J lost 4, with 10 bases in between. CDR1 and CDR2 from the germline V gene are MNHEY and SVGEGT. The CDR3 spells CASSWGQGYGYTS. CDR3 sequence (DNA): TGTGCCAGCAGTTGGGGACAAGGCTATGGCTACACCTCC.

This clonotype was seen repeatedly, ten times or more. The chain recombines TRBV11-2 with TRBJ2-2; a weak D match, TRBD2 (6 bases). V dropped 2 bases and J dropped 4 bases, with 17 bases sitting between them. Germline V gene lookup returns CDR1 SGHAT and CDR2 FQNNGV. The CDR3 runs to 17 residues. The CDR3 here is CASSLSVRGGVTGELFF. CDR3 nucleotides: TGTGCCAGCAGCTTATCTGTCCGCGGAGGGGTCACCGGGGAGCTGTTTTTT.

This clonotype was recorded many times. The rearrangement links TRBV12-3 or TRBV12-4 to TRBJ1-1; 8 bases agree with TRBD1. Germline trimming cut 5 bases from V and 5 bases from J; bases unmatched to any gene: 7. This CDR3 has 14 amino acids. The CDR3 region is CASSGQGIRTEAFF. The CDR3 DNA reads as TGTGCCAGCAGTGGACAGGGAATCCGAACTGAAGCTTTCTTT.

V is TRBV20-1 and J is TRBJ1-3; TRBD1 matches 8 bases. CDR3 length: 14 amino acids. Germline CDR1 DFQATT, CDR2 SNEGSKA (reference sequence). After removal of 0 bases from V and 7 bases from J, the junction contained 5 bases not matched to a gene. DNA for the CDR3: TGCAGTGCTAGAGAGACAGGGGACTGGAACACCATATATTTT. Translation: CSARETGDWNTIYF.

This clonotype has ten or more counts. The genes are TRBV5-6 and TRBJ2-7; possibly TRBD1 for D (6 bases). Trimming pared 2 bases from V and 2 bases from J, leaving 11 bases between. Germline assignment: CDR1 SGHDT and CDR2 YYEEEE. The CDR3 sequence is 14 residues long. CDR3 bases: TGTGCCAGCAGCTTTTTCCAGGGGACCTACGAGCAGTACTTC. It encodes CASSFFQGTYEQYF.

In this sample, this clonotype turned up many times. The J gene is TRBJ2-7, the V gene TRBV6-2 or TRBV6-3, with D hard to call. From germline, CDR1 is MNHEY and CDR2 SVGEGT. This CDR3 comprises 11 residues. Deletions cut 6 bases from V and 4 bases from J, with 7 bases between. In DNA, the CDR3 is TGTGCCAGCAGGATACAGTACGAGCAGTACTTC. Encoded protein: CASRIQYEQYF.

The V gene is TRBV7-2, the J gene TRBJ2-7; no clear D gene. V lost 9 bases and J 3 bases, leaving 24 bases between the germline ends. Germline loops: CDR1 SGHTA, CDR2 FQGNSA. The CDR3 length is 16 residues. CDR3 in DNA: TGTGCCAGTAGTATAAACTTATTGGCGAATTACTACGAGCAGTACTTC. Residues: CASSINLLANYYEQYF.

This sequence joins TRBV24-1 and TRBJ2-2; 11 positions match TRBD1. The CDR3 runs to 17 residues. The J segment lost 3 bases and the V segment lost 4 bases, leaving 6 bases of the junction unmatched. Germline loops: CDR1 KGHDR, CDR2 SFDVKD. DNA for the CDR3: TGTGCCACCAGTGAACTAAAGGGACAGGGGGACACCGGGGAGCTGTTTTTT. Translation: CATSELKGQGDTGELFF.

This clonotype was counted many times. The J gene is TRBJ1-2, the V gene TRBV7-2; TRBD1 aligns across 10 bases. V trimming: 4 bases; J trimming: 4 bases; junction bases outside the gene matches: 6. CDR1 and CDR2 (germline): SGHTA, FQGNSA. The CDR3 is 15 amino acids. CDR3 region: CASSYDRGRGYGYTF. The CDR3 DNA follows: TGTGCCAGCAGCTACGACAGGGGGCGAGGCTATGGCTACACCTTC.

This clonotype was observed many times. The chain is built from TRBV11-2 and TRBJ2-6; D is ambiguous. Germline loops: CDR1 SGHAT, CDR2 FQNNGV. The germline V and J ends were trimmed by 0 bases and 1 base, with 4 bases remaining between them. This CDR3 region has 15 residues. The CDR3 DNA reads TGTGCCAGCAGCTTAGAAAGTTCTGGGGCCAACGTCCTGACTTTC. This gives the protein CASSLESSGANVLTF.

This sequence joins TRBV2 and TRBJ2-1; D possibly matches TRBD1 or TRBD2 (6 bases each). V was cut by 0 bases and J by 6 bases, with 12 bases left in between. Germline-derived CDR1 and CDR2 are SNHLY and FYNNEI. This CDR3 contains 15 residues. The CDR3 loop is CASSEAQGTVNEQFF. CDR3 DNA sequence: TGTGCCAGCAGTGAAGCGCAGGGGACTGTCAATGAGCAGTTCTTC.

The genes are TRBV28 and TRBJ2-6; D is undetermined. V was trimmed by 8 bases and J by 0 bases, leaving 20 bases between them. The length of the CDR3 is 18 residues. Germline values: CDR1 MDHEN, CDR2 SYDVKM. Here the CDR3 DNA reads TGTGCCAGCGCTTTCTTTATACACAGCCTCTCTGGGGCCAACGTCCTGACTTTC. Amino acids: CASAFFIHSLSGANVLTF.

For the CDR3, the DNA is TGCAGTGCTAGTGGTAGCGGGGTTACCTACGAGCAGTACTTC. It yields the protein CSASGSGVTYEQYF. The rearrangement uses TRBV20-1 and TRBJ2-7; 8 nucleotides align to TRBD2. V shed 3 bases, J shed 2 bases, and the junction held 6 bases outside the gene matches. The CDR3 is 14 residues long. Germline-derived CDR1 and CDR2 are DFQATT and SNEGSKA (reference sequence).

In its sample, this clonotype was seen a few times. The chain has TRBV28 and TRBJ2-5; D is unresolved. The CDR3 runs 14 residues. Trimming left V 3 bases short and J 1 base short, with 9 bases between. Per the germline V gene, CDR1 is MDHEN and CDR2 is SYDVKM. CDR3 DNA: TGTGCCAGCAGTTTTACAGTGGCCCAAGAGACCCAGTACTTC. Its translation: CASSFTVAQETQYF.

The chain uses TRBV6-1 and TRBJ1-6, with D possibly being TRBD1 (5 bases). The ends were cut back, 10 bases at V and 5 bases at J, with 18 bases in the middle. The CDR3 is 15 residues long. The V gene's germline CDR1 is MNHNS and CDR2 SASEGT. The CDR3 is CATAETGVDNSPLHF. CDR3 bases: TGTGCCACCGCCGAGACGGGGGTGGATAATTCACCCCTCCACTTT.

The chain joins TRBV12-3 or TRBV12-4 to TRBJ2-7; the D call may be TRBD1 or TRBD2 (6 bases each). The CDR3 is 14 residues long. With 5 bases removed from V and 0 bases from J, the gap between germline ends came to 11 bases. CDR3 region: CASSQGGISYEQYF. The DNA for the CDR3 is TGTGCCAGCAGTCAAGGGGGGATCTCCTACGAGCAGTACTTC.

In this sample, this clonotype turned up a few times. The chain couples TRBV18 to TRBJ2-3; D call uncertain. The V and J ends lost 2 bases and 6 bases respectively, with 9 bases between them. CDR3 length equals 13 residues. Germline lookup yields CDR1 KGHSH and CDR2 LQKENI. The CDR3 reads CASSPSTGDTQYF. Written as DNA, the CDR3 is TGTGCCAGCTCACCAAGCACGGGTGATACGCAGTATTTT.

This clonotype was picked up many times. The V gene is TRBV10-3, the J gene TRBJ2-1, with 10 bases lining up with TRBD1. The CDR3 is made up of 15 amino acids. V shed 10 bases, J shed 5 bases, and the junction held 11 bases outside the gene matches. From germline, CDR1 is ENHRY and CDR2 SYGVKD. CDR3 residues: CATDPGQGNHNEQFF. The CDR3 DNA sequence: TGTGCCACCGATCCGGGACAGGGGAACCACAATGAGCAGTTCTTC.

This clonotype has just a few counts. The chain has TRBV20-1 and TRBJ1-5, with D perhaps matching TRBD1 (6 bases). This CDR3 comprises 13 residues. Germline V CDR1 and CDR2: DFQATT, SNEGSKA (reference sequence). The DNA of the CDR3 is TGCAGCGCCTCAGGGGCTCTCAATCAGCCCCAGCATTTT. Translation: CSASGALNQPQHF.

This sequence joins TRBV4-3 and TRBJ1-4; unclear D gene. Germline V gene lookup returns CDR1 LGHNA and CDR2 YSLEER. CDR3 length equals 15 residues. Trimming removed 0 bases at V and 8 bases at J, with 13 bases between. The CDR3 here is CASSQEFGNREKLFF. For the CDR3, the DNA is TGCGCCAGCAGCCAAGAGTTCGGAAATAGAGAAAAACTGTTTTTT.